The clone carrying this T cell receptor (beta chain) was seen a handful of times. Its target is not known. Since no conserved phenylalanine or tryptophan closes the CDR3, a read error is the likely cause. No DNA is shown, since the ends of the CDR3 on it are uncertain; the CDR3 is the one TCRdb lists. The CDR3 is 13 amino acids long, termini counted. Per germline, CDR1 SGHAT and CDR2 FQDESV (reference sequence). The sample is drawn from a study of tumor and adjacent non-tumor tissue in lung cancer. Study overall: There were 11 to 13 adenocarcinoma, a couple of squamous cell carcinoma and 1 small cell lung cancer cases.

TCRbeta libraries were built with three rounds of nested PCR, modified from ARM-PCR. TCRdb processed the multiplex PCR reads anew with MiXCR; each CDR3 protein has one entry. Among under 75,000 distinct CDR3 sequences listed, approximately 68% were seen once. The template was RNA from unsorted bulk tissue. More than 3 cm separated this lung sample from the edge of the tumor. Donors were chemotherapy-naive, newly diagnosed lung cancer surgical patients in China, August–late 2014. Study results and caveats: Top 100 clones took a larger repertoire share in normal lung.

Sequenced material: distant non-tumor lung tissue. This TCR derives from a woman aged 50 to 60 with non-small cell lung cancer. This sequence joins TRBV11-1 and TRBJ2-1; TRBD2 is taken as the D call from the table, unchecked against the DNA. The CDR3 loop is CPSSLPPLDELPL.